This T cell receptor (beta chain) comes out of a study of T cell responses to AZD1222 COVID-19 vaccine. Researchers grouped second doses given at about 4 or about 12 weeks into one pool. The assay was immunoSEQ multiplex PCR, and TCRdb's table has in-frame clones only and misses some. The sample contains about 77,000 clones, roughly 90% of which appear only once. The CDR3 is 14 residues long. Germline loops: CDR1 SGDLS, CDR2 YYNGEE. V lost 3 bases to trimming and J lost 2 bases, with 11 bases between them. About this clone: As yet, its antigen is unknown.

Study-wide results and caveats: Seropositive status at baseline applied to only 6 or 7 AZD1222 recipients.

The specimen was peripheral blood, collected 28 days after the second AZD1222 dose. The chain combines TRBV9 with TRBJ1-2; the D gene is possibly TRBD1 (5 bases). The receptor's source is an adult who received the AZD1222 COVID-19 vaccine. This CDR3 is CASSGGIRNYGYTF. Here the CDR3 DNA reads TGTGCCAGCAGCGGGGGGATTCGGAACTATGGCTACACCTTC.